The 23 T cell receptor beta chains presented below share a single source sample, sequenced in a study of T cells after yellow fever vaccination. MiXCR was run by TCRdb on the 5' RACE reads, yielding one entry per CDR3 protein. The sample consists of a few hundred thousand distinct CDR3 sequences, around 6.8% of them appearing once. Material: PBMCs, obtained roughly 45 days after the first yellow fever vaccination. The receptors shown here come from a man aged 18 to 29 who received the YFV17D yellow fever vaccine.

The chain joins TRBV6-1 to TRBJ2-7; weak D call: TRBD1 (6 bases). Looked up from germline, CDR1 is MNHNS and CDR2 is SASEGT. CDR3 length: 15 residues. V lost 3 bases, J lost 2 bases, and 14 bases lay in between. The CDR3 reads CASSEGTGPTYEQYV. The CDR3 nucleotides read TGTGCCAGCAGTGAGGGAACAGGGCCAACCTACGAGCAGTACGTC.

This clonotype was seen a few times. CDR3 amino acids: CASGGGRPDTQYF. Written as DNA, the CDR3 is TGTGCCAGCGGAGGGGGCAGACCAGATACGCAGTATTTT. The rearrangement joins TRBV2 to TRBJ2-3; D is perhaps TRBD1 (7 bases). Deletions cut 8 bases from V and 4 bases from J, with 13 bases between. The CDR3 spans 13 residues. Germline-derived CDR1 and CDR2 are SNHLY and FYNNEI. Complete variable domain (other parts from reference TRBV2 and TRBJ2-3): EPEVTQTPSHQVTQMGQEVILRCVPISNHLYFYWYRQILGQKVEFLVSFYNNEISEKSEIFDDQFSVERPDGSNFTLKIRSTKLEDSAMYFCASGGGRPDTQYFGPGTRLTVL.

The chain carries TRBV6-5 and TRBJ2-1; D remains unclear. Germline CDR1 MNHEY, CDR2 SVGAGI. V shed 6 bases and J shed 5 bases, with 17 bases lying between them. The CDR3 has 15 amino acids. The CDR3 DNA follows: TGTGCCAGCAGCCTTAGTGGCGGCCAACACAATGAGCAGTTCTTC. This encodes CASSLSGGQHNEQFF.

V is TRBV12-3 or TRBV12-4 and J is TRBJ1-1; tentative D call: TRBD1 (6 bases). Trimming shortened V by 4 bases and J by 6 bases, and 9 bases separated the two germline ends. The CDR3 runs to 12 residues. The CDR3 is CASSSGAAEAFF. The CDR3 DNA reads as TGTGCCAGCAGTTCAGGGGCCGCTGAAGCTTTCTTT.

The count of this clonotype is one. The V gene is TRBV5-4, the J gene TRBJ2-3; 7 nucleotides match TRBD1. CDR3 length equals 17 residues. J lost 2 bases, V lost 4 bases, and 13 bases had no gene match. The germline V gene has CDR1 SGHNT and CDR2 YYREEE (reference sequence). CDR3 sequence (DNA): TGTGCCAGCAGCCTGATTGGCCGGGACAGAGACACAGATACGCAGTATTTT. It codes for CASSLIGRDRDTDTQYF.

CDR3 sequence: CSAAGDRRGKETQYF. In nucleotides, the CDR3 is TGCAGTGCAGCGGGCGACAGGCGAGGCAAAGAGACCCAGTACTTC. This chain uses TRBV20-1 with TRBJ2-5; D may correspond to TRBD1 or TRBD2 (6 bases each). The CDR3 spans 15 residues. Trimming removed 6 bases from V and 3 bases from J, with 20 bases in between. Germline V gene data show CDR1 as DFQATT and CDR2 as SNEGSKA (reference sequence).

The J gene is TRBJ1-2, the V gene TRBV7-2, with TRBD1 identical over 9 bases. The germline CDR1 and CDR2 sequences are SGHTA and FQGNSA. The CDR3 has 16 amino acids. The V segment lost 2 bases and the J segment 8 bases; nucleotides outside the gene matches: 12. Here the CDR3 DNA reads TGTGCCAGCAGCTTATACGAGGACAGGGGAGTGAGGGGCTACACCTTC. It is translated as CASSLYEDRGVRGYTF.

The chain combines TRBV6-6 with TRBJ2-3; D remains ambiguous. Trimming took 2 bases from V and 2 from J, leaving 2 bases between them. This CDR3 has 12 residues. The germline CDR1 and CDR2 sequences are MNHNY and SVGAGI (reference sequence). CDR3 DNA sequence: TGTGCCAGCAGTTACGCCACAGATACGCAGTATTTT. Residues: CASSYATDTQYF.

J is TRBJ2-7 and V is TRBV3-1, with TRBD2 as a possible D gene (7 bases). The CDR3 runs to 15 residues. CDR1 and CDR2 from the germline V gene are LGHDT and YNNKEL (reference sequence). The germline V and J ends were trimmed by 4 bases and 3 bases, with 16 bases remaining between them. CDR3 bases: TGTGCCAGCAGCCCAGAGGGGGGGGTGTTCTACGAGCAGTACTTC. Translation: CASSPEGGVFYEQYF.

The V call is TRBV12-3 or TRBV12-4, the J call TRBJ1-6, with 10 bases matching TRBD1. The CDR3 covers 16 residues. The junction had 8 bases not matched to a gene; V was cut back by 6 bases and J by 6 bases. CDR3: CASSRDRGDFNSPLHF. In DNA form, the CDR3 reads TGTGCCAGCAGCAGGGACAGGGGAGACTTTAATTCACCCCTCCACTTT.

The rearrangement joins TRBV6-2 or TRBV6-3 to TRBJ1-1, with D unclear. Germline V gives CDR1 MNHEY, CDR2 SVGEGT. V was shortened by 8 bases and J by 1 base, with 11 bases between the two germline ends. This CDR3 comprises 13 residues. DNA for the CDR3: TGTGCCAGCGTTGGATGGGGGAACACTGAAGCTTTCTTT. This encodes CASVGWGNTEAFF.

The chain carries TRBV5-1 and TRBJ2-5, with 7 bases lining up with TRBD1. With V trimmed by 2 bases and J by 7 bases, 5 bases remained unmatched. CDR1 and CDR2 (germline): SGHRS, YFSETQ. This CDR3 comprises 13 residues. The CDR3 sequence: CASSFDRDGTQYF. CDR3 DNA: TGCGCCAGCAGCTTCGACAGGGATGGGACCCAGTACTTC. Using reference TRBV5-1 and TRBJ2-5 for the parts outside the CDR3, the full variable domain is KAGVTQTPRYLIKTRGQQVTLSCSPISGHRSVSWYQQTPGQGLQFLFEYFSETQRNKGNFPGRFSGRQFSNSRSEMNVSTLELGDSALYLCASSFDRDGTQYFGPGTRLLVL.

This clonotype was seen more than once but under ten times. The rearrangement joins TRBV30 to TRBJ2-5; 8 nucleotides line up with TRBD1. Trimming cost V 0 bases and J 4 bases; bases outside gene matches: 1. Germline V gene lookup returns CDR1 GTSNPN and CDR2 SVGIG (reference sequence). The CDR3 covers 13 residues. The CDR3 bases are TGTGCCTGGAGTGTAGGACAGGGAGAGACCCAGTACTTC. This encodes CAWSVGQGETQYF. Complete variable domain (other parts from reference TRBV30 and TRBJ2-5): SQTIHQWPATLVQPVGSPLSLECTVEGTSNPNLYWYRQAAGRGLQLLFYSVGIGQISSEVPQNLSASRPQDRQFILSSKKLLLSDSGFYLCAWSVGQGETQYFGPGTRLLVL.

This clonotype has only a few counts. The rearrangement links TRBV7-2 to TRBJ1-6; D not resolved. The CDR3 runs 14 residues. V lost 3 bases to trimming and J lost 4 bases, with 7 bases between them. CDR1 SGHTA and CDR2 FQGNSA come from the germline V gene. CDR3 protein: CASSLKRYNSPLHF. In DNA form, the CDR3 reads TGTGCCAGCAGCTTGAAACGGTATAATTCACCCCTCCACTTT.

The chain employs TRBV7-9 and TRBJ2-1; the D is unclear. Germline V gives CDR1 SEHNR, CDR2 FQNEAQ (reference sequence). V was clipped by 2 bases and J by 6 bases, with 5 bases between them. The CDR3 is made up of 12 amino acids. The CDR3 loop reads CASSLYPNEQFF. CDR3 in DNA: TGTGCCAGCAGCTTATACCCCAATGAGCAGTTCTTC.

V usage is TRBV23-1 and J usage is TRBJ1-1; D is perhaps TRBD1 (5 bases). TRBV23-1 is annotated as an ORF whose role is uncertain. V lost 0 bases to trimming and J lost 3 bases, with 11 bases between them. The CDR3 sequence is 15 residues long. The CDR3 sequence is CASSQSRGPYTEAFF. CDR3 DNA: TGCGCCAGCAGTCAATCACGGGGACCCTACACTGAAGCTTTCTTT.

The V gene is TRBV5-6, the J gene TRBJ2-2; possible D gene TRBD2, 6 bases. The germline gives CDR1 SGHDT, CDR2 YYEEEE. This CDR3 spans 13 amino acids. Trimming removed 1 base from V and 7 bases from J, with 8 bases in between. The CDR3 reads CASSLLEGGELFF. CDR3 DNA: TGTGCCAGCAGCTTGCTGGAGGGCGGGGAGCTGTTTTTT.

This chain joins TRBV30 and TRBJ1-5; 9 bases align to TRBD1. Trimming cost V 2 bases and J 4 bases; bases outside gene matches: 6. This CDR3 is 15 amino acids long. The germline CDR1 and CDR2 sequences are GTSNPN and SVGIG (reference sequence). The CDR3 nucleotides read TGTGCCTGGAGTACGGGACAGGGTGCAAATCAGCCCCAGCATTTT. It codes for CAWSTGQGANQPQHF.

The chain uses TRBV15 and TRBJ2-1; 11 positions match TRBD1. The V gene's germline CDR1 is LNHNV and CDR2 YYDKDF (reference sequence). V gave up 1 base and J gave up 7 bases; unmatched junction bases: 9. CDR3 size: 17 residues. The CDR3, as DNA: TGTGCCACCAGCAGAGGGTGGACAGGGGGCGCGAGGAATGAGCAGTTCTTC. Amino acids: CATSRGWTGGARNEQFF.

Only a few counts were recorded for this clonotype. V is TRBV5-5 and J is TRBJ2-3; TRBD1 might be the D (5 bases). This CDR3 is built from 16 residues. Germline V gene sequence: CDR1 SGHKS, CDR2 YYEKEE (reference sequence). V gave up 2 bases and J gave up 0 bases, with 13 bases separating them. CDR3 region: CASSFPDSWSTDTQYF. For the CDR3, the DNA is TGTGCCAGCAGCTTCCCCGACAGCTGGAGCACAGATACGCAGTATTTT.

There are many counts of this clonotype. The chain is built from TRBV7-3 and TRBJ2-7; 9 nucleotides line up with TRBD1. CDR1 is SGHTA and CDR2 is FQGTGA in the germline V gene. This CDR3 is 13 amino acids long. Germline trimming cut 3 bases from V and 6 bases from J; bases unmatched to any gene: 3. CDR3 sequence: CASSFGTGFEQYF. CDR3 DNA: TGTGCCAGCAGCTTCGGGACAGGGTTCGAGCAGTACTTC.

This clonotype was seen many times. V gene TRBV20-1 combines with J gene TRBJ2-7, with TRBD2 matching 8 bases. The germline CDR1 and CDR2 sequences are DFQATT and SNEGSKA (reference sequence). The CDR3 has 14 residues. After removal of 3 bases from V and 5 bases from J, the junction contained 9 bases not matched to a gene. The CDR3 protein is CSARSGGEDHEQYF. CDR3 sequence (DNA): TGCAGTGCTAGGTCCGGGGGGGAGGATCACGAGCAGTACTTC.

This clonotype was counted between two and nine times. The V gene is TRBV4-3, the J gene TRBJ1-2; D call uncertain. CDR3 length equals 14 residues. Deletions cut 2 bases from V and 0 bases from J, with 7 bases between. The germline V gene encodes CDR1 LGHNA and CDR2 YSLEER. The CDR3 here is CASSQRPANYGYTF. The CDR3 region has the DNA TGCGCCAGCAGCCAACGTCCGGCTAACTATGGCTACACCTTC.